This T cell receptor beta chain was profiled in a study of chemoradiotherapy in HPV16-positive cancers. In regard to this clone: What it binds is not known.

Study-level findings and limits: Candidate HPV-specific clones and E7-related TCR motifs grew in tumor during treatment.

The repertoire was sequenced with immunoSEQ multiplex PCR; TCRdb's copy has only in-frame clones and lacks some. This table has 15,000 to 20,000 clones, around 70% appearing once. The CDR3 is 18 amino acids. Germline V gives CDR1 MGHDK, CDR2 SYGVNS. V lost 1 base to trimming and J lost 4 bases; unmatched junction nucleotides: 15. V gene TRBV25-1 combines with J gene TRBJ1-1; 7 bases are shared with TRBD1. The starting material was tumor tissue, obtained from a patient who underwent chemoradiotherapy. This clonotype was obtained from a human donor with HPV-associated anogenital cancer. The CDR3 here is CASSEFGIRGRGGTEAFF. CDR3 bases: TGTGCCAGCAGTGAATTTGGTATTAGAGGCAGGGGGGGCACTGAAGCTTTCTTT.